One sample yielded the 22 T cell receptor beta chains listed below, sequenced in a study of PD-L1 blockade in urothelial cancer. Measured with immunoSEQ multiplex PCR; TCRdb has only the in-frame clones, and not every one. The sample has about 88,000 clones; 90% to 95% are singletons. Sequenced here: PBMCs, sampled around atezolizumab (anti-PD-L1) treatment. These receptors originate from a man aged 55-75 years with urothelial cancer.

Here the CDR3 reads CASTQQGTNTGELFF. CDR3 DNA sequence: TGCGCCAGCACACAACAGGGCACGAACACCGGGGAGCTGTTTTTT. V usage is TRBV5-1 and J usage is TRBJ2-2; tentative D call: TRBD1 (6 bases). The germline gives CDR1 SGHRS, CDR2 YFSETQ. With 6 bases removed from V and 0 bases from J, the gap between germline ends came to 12 bases. CDR3 length equals 15 residues.

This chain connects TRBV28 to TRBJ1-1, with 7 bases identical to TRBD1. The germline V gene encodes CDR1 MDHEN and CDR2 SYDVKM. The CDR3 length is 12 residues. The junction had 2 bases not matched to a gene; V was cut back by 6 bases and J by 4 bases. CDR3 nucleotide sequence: TGTGCCAGCAGCCCAGGGGGCACTGAAGCTTTCTTT. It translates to CASSPGGTEAFF.

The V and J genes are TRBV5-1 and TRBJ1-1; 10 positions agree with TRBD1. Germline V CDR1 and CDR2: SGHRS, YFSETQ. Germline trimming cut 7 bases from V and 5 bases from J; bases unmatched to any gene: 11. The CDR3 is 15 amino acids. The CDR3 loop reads CASAERDRGETEAFF. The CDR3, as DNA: TGCGCCAGCGCCGAGCGGGACAGGGGAGAAACTGAAGCTTTCTTT.

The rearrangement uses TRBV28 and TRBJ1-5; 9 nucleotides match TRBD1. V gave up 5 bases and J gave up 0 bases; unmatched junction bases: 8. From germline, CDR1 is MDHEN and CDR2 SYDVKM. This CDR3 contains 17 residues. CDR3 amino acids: CASSNRQGGYSNQPQHF. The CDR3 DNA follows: TGTGCCAGCAGTAATAGACAGGGGGGCTATAGCAATCAGCCCCAGCATTTT.

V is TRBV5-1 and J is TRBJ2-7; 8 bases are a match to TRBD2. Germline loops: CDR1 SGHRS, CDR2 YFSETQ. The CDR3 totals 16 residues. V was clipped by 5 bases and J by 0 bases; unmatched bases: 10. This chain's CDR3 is CASSSGAILSSYEQYF. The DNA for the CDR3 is TGCGCCAGCAGTAGCGGGGCCATTCTTAGCTCCTACGAGCAGTACTTC. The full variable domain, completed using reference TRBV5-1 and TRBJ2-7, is KAGVTQTPRYLIKTRGQQVTLSCSPISGHRSVSWYQQTPGQGLQFLFEYFSETQRNKGNFPGRFSGRQFSNSRSEMNVSTLELGDSALYLCASSSGAILSSYEQYFGPGTRLTVT.

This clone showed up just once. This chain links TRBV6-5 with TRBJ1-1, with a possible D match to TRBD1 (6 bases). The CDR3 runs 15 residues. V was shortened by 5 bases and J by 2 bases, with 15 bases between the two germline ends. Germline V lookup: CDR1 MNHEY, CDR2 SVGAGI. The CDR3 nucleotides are TGTGCCAGCAGTCAGGACAGCCTTATTAACACTGAAGCTTTCTTT. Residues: CASSQDSLINTEAFF.

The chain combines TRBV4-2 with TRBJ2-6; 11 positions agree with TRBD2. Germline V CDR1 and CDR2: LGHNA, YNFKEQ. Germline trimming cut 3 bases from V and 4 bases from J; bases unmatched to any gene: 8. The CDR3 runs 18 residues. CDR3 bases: TGTGCCAGCAGCCATCTACTAGCGGGGGAGCGAGGGGCCAACGTCCTGACTTTC. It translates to CASSHLLAGERGANVLTF.

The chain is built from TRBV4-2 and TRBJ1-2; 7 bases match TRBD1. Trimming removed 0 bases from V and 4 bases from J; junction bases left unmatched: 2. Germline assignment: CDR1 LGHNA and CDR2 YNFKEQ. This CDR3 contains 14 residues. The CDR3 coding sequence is TGTGCCAGCAGCCAAGACAGGGGGGCCTATGGCTACACCTTC. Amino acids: CASSQDRGAYGYTF.

The DNA for the CDR3 is TGCGCCAGCAGGGGGACAGGGTTTTATCATTTT. Its protein is CASRGTGFYHF. This sequence joins TRBV10-2 and TRBJ1-5; 9 bases agree with TRBD1. The CDR3 covers 11 residues. Unmatched junction bases numbered 7, after V lost 6 bases and J lost 16 bases. From germline, CDR1 is WSHSY and CDR2 SAAADI.

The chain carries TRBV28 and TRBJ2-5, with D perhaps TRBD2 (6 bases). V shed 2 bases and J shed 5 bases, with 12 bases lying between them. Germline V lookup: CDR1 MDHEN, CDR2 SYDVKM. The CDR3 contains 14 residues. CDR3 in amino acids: CASSLGGGTETQYF. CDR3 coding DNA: TGTGCCAGCAGTTTAGGTGGAGGGACGGAGACCCAGTACTTC.

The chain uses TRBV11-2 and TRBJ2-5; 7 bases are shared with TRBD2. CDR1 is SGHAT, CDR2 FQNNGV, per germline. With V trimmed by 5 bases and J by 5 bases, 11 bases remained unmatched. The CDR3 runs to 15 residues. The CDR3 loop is CASSPPGGGTETQYF. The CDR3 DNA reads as TGTGCCAGCAGCCCGCCCGGGGGAGGGACGGAGACCCAGTACTTC.

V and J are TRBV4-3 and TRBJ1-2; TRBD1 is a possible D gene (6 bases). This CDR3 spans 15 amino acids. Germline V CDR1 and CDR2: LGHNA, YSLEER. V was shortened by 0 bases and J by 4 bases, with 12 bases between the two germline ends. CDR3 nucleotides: TGCGCCAGCAGCCAAGAAGGCGGACAGTCCTATGGCTACACCTTC. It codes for CASSQEGGQSYGYTF.

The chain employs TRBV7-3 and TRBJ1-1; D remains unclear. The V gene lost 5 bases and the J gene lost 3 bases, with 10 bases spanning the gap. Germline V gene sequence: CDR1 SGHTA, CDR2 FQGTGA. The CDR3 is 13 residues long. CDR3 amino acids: CASSLTADTEAFF. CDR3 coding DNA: TGTGCCAGCAGCCTCACCGCGGACACTGAAGCTTTCTTT.

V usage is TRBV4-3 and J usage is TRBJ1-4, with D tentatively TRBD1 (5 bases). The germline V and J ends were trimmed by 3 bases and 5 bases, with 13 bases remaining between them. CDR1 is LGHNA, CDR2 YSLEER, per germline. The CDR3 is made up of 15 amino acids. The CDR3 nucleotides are TGCGCCAGCAGCCAGGTCCCAGGGAAGAATGAAAAACTGTTTTTT. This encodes CASSQVPGKNEKLFF.

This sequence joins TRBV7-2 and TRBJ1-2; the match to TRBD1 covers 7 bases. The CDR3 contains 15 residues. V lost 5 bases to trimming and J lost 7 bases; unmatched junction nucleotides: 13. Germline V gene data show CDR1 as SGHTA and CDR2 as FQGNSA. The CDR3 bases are TGTGCCAGCAGCCTAATGACAGGGAATCAAGGTGGCTACACCTTC. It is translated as CASSLMTGNQGGYTF.

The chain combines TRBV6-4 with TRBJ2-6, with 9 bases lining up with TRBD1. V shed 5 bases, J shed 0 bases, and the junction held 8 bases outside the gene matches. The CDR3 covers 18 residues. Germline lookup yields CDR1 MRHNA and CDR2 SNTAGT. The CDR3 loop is CASSSGGQGFSGANVLTF. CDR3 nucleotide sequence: TGTGCCAGCAGTTCCGGGGGACAGGGCTTCTCTGGGGCCAACGTCCTGACTTTC.

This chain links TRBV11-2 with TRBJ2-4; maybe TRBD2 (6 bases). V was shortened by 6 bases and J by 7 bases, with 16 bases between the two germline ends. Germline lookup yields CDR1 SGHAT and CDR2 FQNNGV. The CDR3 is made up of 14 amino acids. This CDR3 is CASRGRAEGNIQYF. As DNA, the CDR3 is TGTGCCAGCAGGGGGCGGGCGGAGGGGAACATTCAGTACTTC.

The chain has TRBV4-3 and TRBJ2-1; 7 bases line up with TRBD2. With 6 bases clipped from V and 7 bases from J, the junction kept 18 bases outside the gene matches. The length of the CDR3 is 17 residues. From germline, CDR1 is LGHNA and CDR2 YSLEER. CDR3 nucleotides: TGCGCCAGCAGTCCAAGAGTTCCGGGAGGTAGGAGGAATGAGCAGTTCTTC. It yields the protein CASSPRVPGGRRNEQFF.

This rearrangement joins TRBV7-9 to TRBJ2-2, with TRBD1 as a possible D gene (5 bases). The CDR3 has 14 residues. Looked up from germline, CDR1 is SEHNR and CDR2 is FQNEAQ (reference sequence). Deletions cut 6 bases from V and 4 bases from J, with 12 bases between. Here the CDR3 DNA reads TGTGCCAGCAGACTCAGGACATCCACCGGGGAGCTGTTTTTT. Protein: CASRLRTSTGELFF. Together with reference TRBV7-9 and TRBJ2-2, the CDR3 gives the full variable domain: DTGVSQNPRHKITKRGQNVTFRCDPISEHNRLYWYRQTLGQGPEFLTYFQNEAQLEKSRLLSDRFSAERPKGSFSTLEIQRTEQGDSAMYLCASRLRTSTGELFFGEGSRLTVL.

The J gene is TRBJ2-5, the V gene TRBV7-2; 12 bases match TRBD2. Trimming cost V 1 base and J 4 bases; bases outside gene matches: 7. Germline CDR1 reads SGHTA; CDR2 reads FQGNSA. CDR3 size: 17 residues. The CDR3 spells CASSLVGGLAGSETQYF. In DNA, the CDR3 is TGTGCCAGCAGCTTAGTGGGAGGACTAGCGGGATCAGAGACCCAGTACTTC. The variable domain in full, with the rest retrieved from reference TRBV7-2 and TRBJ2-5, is GAGVSQSPSNKVTEKGKDVELRCDPISGHTALYWYRQSLGQGLEFLIYFQGNSAPDKSGLPSDRFSAERTGGSVSTLTIQRTQQEDSAVYLCASSLVGGLAGSETQYFGPGTRLLVL.

The CDR3 coding sequence is TGTGCCAGCTCAAAGGGACTACCCGCCACCGGGGAGCTGTTTTTT. It encodes CASSKGLPATGELFF. V and J are TRBV18 and TRBJ2-2, with TRBD2 matching over 7 bases. Germline loops: CDR1 KGHSH, CDR2 LQKENI. V shed 5 bases, J shed 4 bases, and the junction held 7 bases outside the gene matches. This CDR3 has 15 amino acids.

CDR3 sequence reads: CASSLGTSGSHEQFF. In DNA, the CDR3 is TGTGCCAGCAGCTTAGGGACTAGCGGGAGTCATGAGCAGTTCTTC. This chain connects TRBV7-6 to TRBJ2-1; 13 nucleotides line up with TRBD2. The CDR3 has 15 residues. The germline V gene has CDR1 SGHVS and CDR2 FNYEAQ. V lost 1 base, J lost 8 bases, and 2 bases stayed unmatched.